This entry concerns a single T cell receptor (beta chain). Its antigen is still unknown. This sample was included in a study of blood T cells in healthy people across ages. Study-wide results and limits: Possibly, changes in expanded clonotypes were confounded because donor CMV status was unknown. Greater diversity and more naive CD4+ cells were seen in long-lived donors than in aged donors.

Then a second PCR, running roughly 7 to 11 cycles, was carried out with a sample-barcoded 5' primer and a J-beta primer mix. Researchers report that a template-switch adaptor with 12 random nucleotides tagged each cDNA molecule. TCRdb redid the calling of the 5' RACE reads with MiXCR, one entry per CDR3 protein. The repertoire has hundreds of thousands of distinct CDR3 sequences, 44% of them found once; the top ten carry roughly 19%. This CDR3 comprises 15 residues. The V gene's germline CDR1 is SGHDT and CDR2 YYEEEE. The chain recombines TRBV5-6 with TRBJ2-5; 10 bases align to TRBD2. The assigned J gene may be wrong: the sequence end matches TRBJ2-7 better. This sequence originates from a man in his sixties in good health. Sequencing was done on a sample of blood. Written as DNA, the CDR3 is TGTGCCAGCAGCTCACTAGCGGGGAGTACCGACGAGCAGTACTTC. Translating it yields CASSSLAGSTDEQYF.